Each of the 6 T cell receptor beta chains below was sequenced from the same sample in a study of shared clonotypes between healthy human individuals (dated by TCRdb to 2020 to 2021). Libraries were made using the immunoSEQ multiplex PCR assay. TCRdb re-hosts the immuneACCESS table, in-frame sequences only. Its copies lack some clones; in the studies checked, an unresolved V gene accounts for under half of them, and the cause for the rest is not known. The sample table lists a few million clones, 80% to 95% of them with a count of one. 0.39% of the sample rests with the top ten. The sample consisted of naive CD4+ T cells from PBMCs. In the paper's terms, the cell subset or site label means: CD45RA+ positively selected. These receptors all stem from a man in his late teens or twenties in good health. Some clones in this sample may be carry-over from other donors' samples.

V and J are TRBV16 and TRBJ1-5; 8 bases fit TRBD1. CDR3 length equals 16 residues. Germline trimming cut 2 bases from V and 7 bases from J; bases unmatched to any gene: 10. Germline CDR1 reads KGHSY; CDR2 reads FQNENV. CDR3 in amino acids: CASSQPDRGGKQPQHF. CDR3 nucleotides: TGTGCCAGCAGCCAACCCGACAGGGGCGGGAAACAGCCCCAGCATTTT.

The rearrangement joins TRBV9 to TRBJ2-7; 9 bases match TRBD2. Germline lookup yields CDR1 SGDLS and CDR2 YYNGEE. V shed 0 bases and J 1 base; nucleotides not matched to a gene: 5. The CDR3 loop spans 16 amino acids. As DNA, the CDR3 is TGTGCCAGCAGCGTAGGTGTACTAGCGGGTTCCTACGAGCAGTACTTC. Protein sequence: CASSVGVLAGSYEQYF.

This chain joins TRBV4-3 and TRBJ2-2, with D possibly TRBD2 on 6 matching bases. The CDR3 contains 16 residues. Germline-derived CDR1 and CDR2 are LGHNA and YSLEER. Trimming removed 6 bases from V and 7 bases from J, with 21 bases in between. CDR3 DNA: TGCGCCAGCAGACGTACGTGGGGGGAGTGGGGCGGGGAGCTGTTTTTT. This sequence encodes CASRRTWGEWGGELFF.

This chain links TRBV25-1 with TRBJ1-3, with 10 bases that match TRBD1. Germline V CDR1 and CDR2: MGHDK, SYGVNS. The CDR3 covers 14 residues. J lost 6 bases, V lost 3 bases, and 2 bases had no gene match. CDR3 region: CASSDGTGVNTIYF. The CDR3 DNA is TGTGCCAGCAGTGACGGGACAGGGGTAAACACCATATATTTT.

This clone occurred once. V usage is TRBV5-1 and J usage is TRBJ2-5; 12 positions agree with TRBD2. The V and J ends lost 0 bases and 4 bases, in that order; junction bases with no gene match: 4. The CDR3 consists of 16 residues. Germline V gene data show CDR1 as SGHRS and CDR2 as YFSETQ. The CDR3 region is CASSLGLAGARETQYF. As DNA, the CDR3 is TGCGCCAGCAGCTTGGGACTAGCGGGAGCTAGAGAGACCCAGTACTTC.

Points on this clone: Distinct nucleotide sequences in the sample also encode this CDR3. V and J are TRBV28 and TRBJ1-2; D is unresolved. The CDR3 contains 14 residues. In germline, CDR1 is MDHEN, CDR2 SYDVKM. The V end lost 3 bases, the J end lost 4 bases, and 12 bases lay between the germline ends. The CDR3 loop is CASSLSGGTYGYTF. The CDR3 DNA sequence: TGTGCCAGCAGTTTGAGTGGCGGAACCTATGGCTACACCTTC.